Presented here are 30 T cell receptor beta chains from one specimen sequenced in a study of blood T cell repertoires in COVID-19. Clones were read by immunoSEQ multiplex PCR, and TCRdb kept only the in-frame ones, dropping some. Altogether about 150,000 clones are present, 80% to 85% being singletons, with the ten largest covering roughly 11%. Sequencing was performed on peripheral blood. The receptors were sampled from a man in his 70s with active or convalescent COVID-19.

This clone was detected only a few times. The rearrangement uses TRBV28 and TRBJ2-1; perhaps TRBD2 as D (5 bases). Germline CDR1 reads MDHEN; CDR2 reads SYDVKM. Trimming pared 2 bases from V and 9 bases from J, leaving 17 bases between. The CDR3 contains 15 residues. CDR3 in DNA: TGTGCCAGCAGTTTAACGGGGTCTAAGAATGCTGAGCAGTTCTTC. It is translated as CASSLTGSKNAEQFF.

The genes are TRBV5-8 and TRBJ2-1; 11 nucleotides match TRBD2. Unmatched junction bases numbered 3, after V lost 4 bases and J lost 3 bases. The CDR3 totals 15 residues. Per germline, CDR1 SGHTS and CDR2 YDEGEE. This chain's CDR3 is CASSRTSGSYNEQFF. The DNA of the CDR3 is TGTGCCAGCAGCCGAACTAGCGGGAGCTACAATGAGCAGTTCTTC. Drawing the rest from reference TRBV5-8 and TRBJ2-1, the complete variable domain is EAGVTQSPTHLIKTRGQQATLRCSPISGHTSVYWYQQALGLGLQFLLWYDEGEERNRGNFPPRFSGRQFPNYSSELNVNALELEDSALYLCASSRTSGSYNEQFFGPGTRLTVL.

CDR3 amino acids: CASGGRDREYEKLFF. In nucleotides, the CDR3 is TGTGCCAGCGGCGGCCGGGACAGGGAATATGAAAAACTGTTTTTT. The chain has TRBV2 and TRBJ1-4, with TRBD1 matching 9 bases. CDR3 length: 15 residues. With 8 bases clipped from V and 6 bases from J, the junction kept 10 bases outside the gene matches. Germline loops: CDR1 SNHLY, CDR2 FYNNEI.

V gene TRBV2 combines with J gene TRBJ1-1, with 9 bases aligning to TRBD1. Unmatched junction bases numbered 7, after V lost 7 bases and J lost 4 bases. The CDR3 has 14 amino acids. Per the germline V gene, CDR1 is SNHLY and CDR2 is FYNNEI. The CDR3 DNA sequence: TGTGCCAGCACCGGACAGGGGAAGGGCACTGAAGCTTTCTTT. Its protein is CASTGQGKGTEAFF. Based on the CDR3 plus reference TRBV2 and TRBJ1-1, the full variable domain is EPEVTQTPSHQVTQMGQEVILRCVPISNHLYFYWYRQILGQKVEFLVSFYNNEISEKSEIFDDQFSVERPDGSNFTLKIRSTKLEDSAMYFCASTGQGKGTEAFFGQGTRLTVV.

This clone was observed a few times. The CDR3 sequence is CASSQLAGGDLYNEQFF. DNA for the CDR3: TGCGCCAGCAGCCAGCTAGCGGGGGGCGACCTCTACAATGAGCAGTTCTTC. This rearrangement joins TRBV4-3 to TRBJ2-1; 11 nucleotides align to TRBD2. Germline CDR1 LGHNA, CDR2 YSLEER. The length of the CDR3 is 17 residues. J gave up 3 bases and V 3 bases, and 7 bases lay outside the gene matches.

In DNA form, the CDR3 reads TGTGCCAGCAGTTTAGGGGGGAGCTCCTACAATGAGCAGTTCTTC. The encoded protein is CASSLGGSSYNEQFF. The J gene is TRBJ2-1, the V gene TRBV28, with a weak D call TRBD2 (6 bases). Germline lookup yields CDR1 MDHEN and CDR2 SYDVKM. This CDR3 spans 15 amino acids. Trimming left V 2 bases short and J 0 bases short, with 8 bases between.

This clone was counted only a few times. Sequence at one end of the junction differs from germline and may be a read error. V and J are TRBV19 and TRBJ1-1, with D perhaps matching TRBD1 (5 bases). This CDR3 region has 18 residues. The V gene's germline CDR1 is LNHDA and CDR2 SQIVND (reference sequence). CDR3 in amino acids: CASSIGPWQGGMKTEAFF. The CDR3 DNA reads TGTGCCAGTAGTATAGGCCCCTGGCAGGGAGGGATGAAAACTGAAGCTTTCTTT.

The chain is built from TRBV27 and TRBJ1-6; 8 bases match TRBD1. This CDR3 spans 15 amino acids. Trimming at V came to 5 bases and at J to 8 bases, leaving 8 bases not matched to a gene. CDR1 and CDR2 (germline): MNHEY, SMNVEV (reference sequence). The CDR3 here is CASSPTGQAYSPLHF. The DNA for the CDR3 is TGTGCCAGCAGTCCGACGGGACAGGCTTATTCACCCCTCCACTTT.

The chain couples TRBV30 to TRBJ1-2, with 11 bases identical to TRBD1. The CDR3 totals 13 residues. Germline-derived CDR1 and CDR2 are GTSNPN and SVGIG (reference sequence). The junction had 7 bases not matched to a gene; V was cut back by 5 bases and J by 8 bases. The CDR3 is CAWPGTGGDGYTF. The CDR3 DNA follows: TGTGCCTGGCCCGGGACAGGGGGTGACGGCTACACCTTC.

The CDR3 loop is CSARLGTDTEAFF. The CDR3 DNA reads as TGCAGCGCACGTTTGGGGACAGACACTGAAGCTTTCTTT. This sequence joins TRBV29-1 and TRBJ1-1; 7 positions match TRBD1. Trimming removed 7 bases from V and 3 bases from J; junction bases left unmatched: 8. Germline V gene lookup returns CDR1 SQVTM and CDR2 ANQGSEA. This CDR3 spans 13 amino acids.

The rearrangement joins TRBV7-6 to TRBJ1-5; TRBD1 might be the D (5 bases). V lost 5 bases and J 5 bases, leaving 13 bases between the germline ends. This CDR3 has 14 residues. In germline, CDR1 is SGHVS, CDR2 FNYEAQ. The CDR3 DNA reads as TGTGCCAGCAGCCTCTCGGGGGACCATCAGCCCCAGCATTTT. Amino acid sequence: CASSLSGDHQPQHF.

This chain joins TRBV5-1 and TRBJ2-7; TRBD2 agrees at 7 bases. Germline V CDR1 and CDR2: SGHRS, YFSETQ. V shed 6 bases, J shed 0 bases, and the junction held 9 bases outside the gene matches. The CDR3 totals 15 residues. The CDR3 nucleotides are TGCGCCAGCACCCGGATTGGGAGGGACTCCTACGAGCAGTACTTC. This codes for CASTRIGRDSYEQYF.

This chain connects TRBV7-2 to TRBJ2-5; tentatively, D is TRBD2 (5 bases). The CDR3 covers 14 residues. V gave up 6 bases and J gave up 8 bases, with 19 bases separating them. Germline V lookup: CDR1 SGHTA, CDR2 FQGNSA. CDR3 nucleotide sequence: TGTGCCAGCAGTGGACTCGCCCGGTACGGCACCCAGTACTTC. It codes for CASSGLARYGTQYF.

This rearrangement joins TRBV29-1 to TRBJ1-5; 8 nucleotides align to TRBD1. The CDR3 contains 13 residues. V lost 5 bases, J lost 2 bases, and 2 bases stayed unmatched. Germline V gives CDR1 SQVTM, CDR2 ANQGSEA. The CDR3 here is CSVLQGGNQPQHF. CDR3 DNA sequence: TGCAGCGTTCTACAGGGGGGCAATCAGCCCCAGCATTTT.

The rearrangement uses TRBV27 and TRBJ2-7, with D tentatively TRBD2 (5 bases). CDR3 length: 13 residues. CDR1 is MNHEY, CDR2 SMNVEV, per germline (reference sequence). V lost 4 bases, J lost 1 base, and 8 bases lay in between. The CDR3 loop is CASSSRDSYEQYF. For the CDR3, the DNA is TGTGCCAGCAGTTCCCGGGATTCCTACGAGCAGTACTTC.

The chain carries TRBV15 and TRBJ2-1, with D possibly being TRBD2 (5 bases). Trimming removed 0 bases at V and 4 bases at J, with 7 bases between. CDR3 length: 14 amino acids. CDR1 is LNHNV, CDR2 YYDKDF, per germline (reference sequence). In nucleotides, the CDR3 is TGTGCCACCAGCAGAGACACGGGATACAATGAGCAGTTCTTC. Its translation: CATSRDTGYNEQFF.

This clone was seen just once. The V and J genes are TRBV7-8 and TRBJ1-4; 8 nucleotides align to TRBD1. Germline V gene lookup returns CDR1 SGHVS and CDR2 FQNEAQ. Trimming removed 6 bases from V and 8 bases from J; junction bases left unmatched: 2. This CDR3 contains 12 residues. The CDR3 is CASSRQGEKLFF. DNA for the CDR3: TGTGCCAGCAGTAGACAGGGGGAAAAACTGTTTTTT.

This sequence joins TRBV7-8 and TRBJ1-1, with a weak D call TRBD1 (6 bases). The CDR3 contains 12 residues. V lost 7 bases to trimming and J lost 3 bases, with 9 bases between them. Per the germline V gene, CDR1 is SGHVS and CDR2 is FQNEAQ. CDR3 in amino acids: CASKYRDTEAFF. The CDR3 nucleotides are TGTGCCAGCAAATACAGGGACACTGAAGCTTTCTTT. Based on the CDR3 plus reference TRBV7-8 and TRBJ1-1, the full variable domain is GAGVSQSPRYKVAKRGQDVALRCDPISGHVSLFWYQQALGQGPEFLTYFQNEAQLDKSGLPSDRFFAERPEGSVSTLKIQRTQQEDSAVYLCASKYRDTEAFFGQGTRLTVV.

The chain combines TRBV5-1 with TRBJ1-4, with TRBD1 as a possible D gene (5 bases). Germline V CDR1 and CDR2: SGHRS, YFSETQ. CDR3 length equals 14 residues. V was pared by 4 bases and J by 2 bases, with 9 bases between. The DNA of the CDR3 is TGCGCCAGCAGCCCGGACATCACTAATGAAAAACTGTTTTTT. This translates into CASSPDITNEKLFF. Looking up the rest from reference TRBV5-1 and TRBJ1-4 gives the full variable domain: KAGVTQTPRYLIKTRGQQVTLSCSPISGHRSVSWYQQTPGQGLQFLFEYFSETQRNKGNFPGRFSGRQFSNSRSEMNVSTLELGDSALYLCASSPDITNEKLFFGSGTQLSVL.

The CDR3: CASSGGQKNTGELFF. In nucleotides, the CDR3 is TGCGCCAGCAGTGGGGGCCAGAAGAACACCGGGGAGCTGTTTTTT. The gene calls are TRBV10-1 and TRBJ2-2; a weak D match, TRBD1 (5 bases). V gave up 4 bases and J gave up 1 base, with 10 bases separating them. Germline V gene data show CDR1 as WNHNN and CDR2 as SYGVQD (reference sequence). The CDR3 has 15 amino acids.

This clone was detected once. This chain joins TRBV9 and TRBJ2-1; 8 bases are shared with TRBD2. The CDR3 has 15 residues. Germline V gene sequence: CDR1 SGDLS, CDR2 YYNGEE. V shed 6 bases and J 4 bases; nucleotides not matched to a gene: 9. Here the CDR3 reads CASTPGGAGYNEQFF. The CDR3 DNA reads as TGTGCCAGCACCCCGGGGGGGGCTGGTTACAATGAGCAGTTCTTC.

The gene calls are TRBV19 and TRBJ2-5; 9 bases are a match to TRBD1. The CDR3 runs 16 residues. The trim removed 5 bases at V and 0 bases at J, leaving 7 bases unmatched. Germline assignment: CDR1 LNHDA and CDR2 SQIVND (reference sequence). In DNA, the CDR3 is TGTGCCAGTAGTTCGACGACAGGGGGGTACCAAGAGACCCAGTACTTC. As protein: CASSSTTGGYQETQYF.

The chain has TRBV27 and TRBJ1-2; D gene unclear. The germline V and J ends were trimmed by 7 bases and 5 bases, with 14 bases remaining between them. The CDR3 spans 13 residues. The germline gives CDR1 MNHEY, CDR2 SMNVEV (reference sequence). The chain's CDR3 is CASMEGFGYGYTF. The CDR3 DNA sequence: TGTGCCAGCATGGAGGGATTCGGTTATGGCTACACCTTC.

This rearrangement joins TRBV7-2 to TRBJ2-2; D remains ambiguous. V was trimmed by 3 bases and J by 9 bases, leaving 11 bases between them. The length of the CDR3 is 13 residues. Per the germline V gene, CDR1 is SGHTA and CDR2 is FQGNSA. This chain's CDR3 is CASSLSYFRELFF. In nucleotides, the CDR3 is TGTGCCAGCAGCTTGAGTTATTTCCGGGAGCTGTTTTTT.

This clone was observed a few times. V is TRBV6-6 and J is TRBJ2-7; TRBD2 aligns across 8 bases. Per germline, CDR1 MNHNY and CDR2 SVGAGI (reference sequence). The J segment lost 1 base and the V segment lost 0 bases, leaving 2 bases of the junction unmatched. The CDR3 is made up of 15 amino acids. The CDR3 region has the DNA TGTGCCAGCAGTTACTCACTAGCGGATTCCTACGAGCAGTACTTC. Translated, it gives CASSYSLADSYEQYF.

V usage is TRBV6-2 or TRBV6-3 and J usage is TRBJ2-5; 9 positions agree with TRBD1. The CDR3 sequence is 14 residues long. Trimming at V came to 5 bases and at J to 4 bases, leaving 5 bases not matched to a gene. Germline V gene sequence: CDR1 MNHEY, CDR2 SVGEGT. In DNA, the CDR3 is TGTGCCAGCAGTAGGACAGGGGATAGAGAGACCCAGTACTTC. This translates into CASSRTGDRETQYF.

The rearrangement uses TRBV5-1 and TRBJ1-2; 8 bases map to TRBD1. The germline V gene has CDR1 SGHRS and CDR2 YFSETQ. This CDR3 comprises 14 residues. The ends lost 6 bases at V and 2 bases at J; junction bases unmatched: 6. CDR3 sequence: CASTQPGGNYGYTF. CDR3 DNA sequence: TGCGCCAGCACCCAGCCAGGGGGCAACTATGGCTACACCTTC.

There are a few counts of this clone. V usage is TRBV6-4 and J usage is TRBJ2-2; D remains ambiguous. The CDR3 totals 14 residues. With 1 base removed from V and 2 bases from J, the gap between germline ends came to 5 bases. Germline lookup yields CDR1 MRHNA and CDR2 SNTAGT. The CDR3 DNA reads TGTGCCAGCAGTGACTTTCTAAACACCGGGGAGCTGTTTTTT. It encodes CASSDFLNTGELFF.

The CDR3 reads CASSSSRYDRQNTEAFF. The CDR3 DNA is TGTGCCAGCAGCTCGAGCCGTTACGACAGGCAGAACACTGAAGCTTTCTTT. The chain carries TRBV7-9 and TRBJ1-1; possible D gene TRBD1, 6 bases. The CDR3 consists of 17 residues. CDR1 and CDR2 (germline): SEHNR, FQNEAQ (reference sequence). With 4 bases removed from V and 1 base from J, the gap between germline ends came to 19 bases.

V gene TRBV5-4 combines with J gene TRBJ1-1; 8 bases are a match to TRBD1. Looked up from germline, CDR1 is SGHNT and CDR2 is YYREEE (reference sequence). With V trimmed by 4 bases and J by 0 bases, 8 bases remained unmatched. There are 16 residues in the CDR3. The CDR3 bases are TGTGCCAGCAGCCCAGGGGGCAGATACATGAACACTGAAGCTTTCTTT. This translates into CASSPGGRYMNTEAFF.